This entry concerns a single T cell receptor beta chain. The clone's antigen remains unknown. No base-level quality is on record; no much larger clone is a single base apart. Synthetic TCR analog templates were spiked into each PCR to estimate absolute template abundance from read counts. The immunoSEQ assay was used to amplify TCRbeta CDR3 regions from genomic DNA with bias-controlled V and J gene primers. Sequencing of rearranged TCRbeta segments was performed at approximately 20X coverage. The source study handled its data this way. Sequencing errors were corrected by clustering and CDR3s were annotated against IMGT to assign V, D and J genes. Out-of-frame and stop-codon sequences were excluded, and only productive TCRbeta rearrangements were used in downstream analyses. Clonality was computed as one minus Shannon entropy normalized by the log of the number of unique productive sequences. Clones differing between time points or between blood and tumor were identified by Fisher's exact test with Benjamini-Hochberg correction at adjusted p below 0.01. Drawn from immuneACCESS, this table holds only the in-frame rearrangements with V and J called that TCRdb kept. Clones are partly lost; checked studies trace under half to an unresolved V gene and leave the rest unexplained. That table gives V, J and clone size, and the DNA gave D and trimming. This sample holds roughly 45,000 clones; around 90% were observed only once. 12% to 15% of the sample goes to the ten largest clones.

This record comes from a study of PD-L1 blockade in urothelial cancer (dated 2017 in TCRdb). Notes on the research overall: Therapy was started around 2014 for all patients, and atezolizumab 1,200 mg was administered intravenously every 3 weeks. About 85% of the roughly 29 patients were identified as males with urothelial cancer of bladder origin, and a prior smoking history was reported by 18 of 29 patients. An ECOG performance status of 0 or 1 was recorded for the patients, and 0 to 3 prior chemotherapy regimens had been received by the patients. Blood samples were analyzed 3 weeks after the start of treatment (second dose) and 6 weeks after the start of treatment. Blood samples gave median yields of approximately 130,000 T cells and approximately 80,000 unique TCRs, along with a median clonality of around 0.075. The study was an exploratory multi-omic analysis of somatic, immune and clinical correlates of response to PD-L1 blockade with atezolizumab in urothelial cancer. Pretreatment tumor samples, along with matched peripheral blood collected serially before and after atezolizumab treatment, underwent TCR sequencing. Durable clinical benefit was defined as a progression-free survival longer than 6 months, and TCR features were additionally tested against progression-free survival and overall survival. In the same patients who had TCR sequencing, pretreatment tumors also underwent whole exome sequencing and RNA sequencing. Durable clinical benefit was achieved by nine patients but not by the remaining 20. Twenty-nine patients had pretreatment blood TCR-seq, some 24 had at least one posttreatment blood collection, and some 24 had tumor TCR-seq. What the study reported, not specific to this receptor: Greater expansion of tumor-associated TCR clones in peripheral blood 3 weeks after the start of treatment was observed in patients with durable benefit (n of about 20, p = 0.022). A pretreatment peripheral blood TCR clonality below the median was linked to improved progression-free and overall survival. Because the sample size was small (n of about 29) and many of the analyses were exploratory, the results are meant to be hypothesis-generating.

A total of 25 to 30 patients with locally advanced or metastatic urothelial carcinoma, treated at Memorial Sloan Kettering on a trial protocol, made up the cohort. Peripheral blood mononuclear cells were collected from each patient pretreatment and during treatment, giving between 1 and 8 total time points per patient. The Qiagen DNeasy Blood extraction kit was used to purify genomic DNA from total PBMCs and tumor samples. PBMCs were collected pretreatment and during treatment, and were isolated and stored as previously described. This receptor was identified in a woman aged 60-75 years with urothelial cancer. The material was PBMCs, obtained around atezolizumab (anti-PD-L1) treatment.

The CDR3 amino acid sequence is: CASSQSLGAARSEQYF. In nucleotides, the sequence is TGCGCCAGCAGTCAATCGCTAGGGGCAGCCCGCAGCGAGCAGTACTTC. This sequence uses TRBV23-1 and TRBJ2-7; matching of 5 bases hints at TRBD1 as the D gene. TRBV23-1 is reported as an ORF; its role is uncertain. The V and J ends are trimmed by 0 bases and 6 bases, leaving 18 bases between them. From the cysteine through the phenylalanine, the CDR3 covers 16 amino acids. Only the CDR3 DNA stays, 48 bases, in frame from base 1.